The rows below give T cell receptor beta chains drawn from one sample of a study of control samples from healthy donors and cancer patients. The table came from immunoSEQ multiplex PCR; TCRdb's copy has only in-frame clones and leaves some out. The sample comprises fewer than 100,000 clones, roughly 78% of which are singletons, and around 10% rests with the top ten. Material for sequencing was blood. The receptors originated from a woman aged 55-70 years in good health. CDR3s include the opening cysteine and the closing phenylalanine or tryptophan.

>TRBJ1-1|TRBV10-2
CASSLQGLNTEAFF
>TRBJ2-7|TRBV7-9
CASSKTSGSYEQYF
>TRBJ2-5|TRBV11-2
CASSRMTSGRQETQYF
>TRBJ2-5|TRBV15
CATSRDRGVQETQYF
>TRBJ2-7|TRBV2
CASSIGGLGAGGPEQYF
>TRBJ2-4|TRBV5-8
CASSGRQGSYNIQYF
>TRBJ1-2|TRBV6-6
CASSYSLQGNLYGYTF
>TRBJ2-3|TRBV5-6
CASSFSGESTDTQYF
>TRBJ2-7|TRBV6-5
CASRTGQGWEQYF
>TRBJ1-3|TRBV4-1
CASSRDVTGGLGNTIYF
>TRBJ2-2|TRBV27
CASRPDITGELFF
>TRBJ1-2|TRBV5-1
CASSSRDLVYGYTF
>TRBJ2-3|TRBV7-9
CASSARGGVRDTQYF
>TRBJ2-7|TRBV28
CASRNLNSASYEQYF
>TRBJ1-1|TRBV2
CASRGQGNTEAFF
>TRBJ2-2|TRBV6-6
CASSYLTGELFF
>TRBJ1-1|TRBV19
CASTQLQGSSEAFF
>TRBJ1-6|TRBV18
CASSTTGRNSPLHF
>TRBJ1-4|TRBV29-1
CSADGGGEKLFF
>-|TRBV12-3/TRBV12-4
CASSGRDSDEQYF
>TRBJ2-2|TRBV5-1
CASSLVEGIGELFF
>TRBJ2-7|TRBV11-1
CASSSDRGPYYEQYF
>TRBJ1-1|TRBV19
CASSWGTGGTEAFF
>TRBJ1-3|TRBV2
CASSVGQSSGNTIYF
>TRBJ2-7|TRBV6-6
CASSYDGGGYEQYF
>TRBJ1-1|TRBV27
CASSLGLGGAEAFF
>TRBJ2-3|TRBV5-4
CASSPPGGPWRGTDTQYF
>TRBJ1-4|TRBV5-1
CASRQGSEKLFF
>TRBJ1-1|TRBV7-2
CASSVAGTGGTEAFF
>TRBJ1-1|TRBV10-3
CAMATDKNTEAFF
>TRBJ2-5|TRBV7-7
CASSLGSGRSQYF